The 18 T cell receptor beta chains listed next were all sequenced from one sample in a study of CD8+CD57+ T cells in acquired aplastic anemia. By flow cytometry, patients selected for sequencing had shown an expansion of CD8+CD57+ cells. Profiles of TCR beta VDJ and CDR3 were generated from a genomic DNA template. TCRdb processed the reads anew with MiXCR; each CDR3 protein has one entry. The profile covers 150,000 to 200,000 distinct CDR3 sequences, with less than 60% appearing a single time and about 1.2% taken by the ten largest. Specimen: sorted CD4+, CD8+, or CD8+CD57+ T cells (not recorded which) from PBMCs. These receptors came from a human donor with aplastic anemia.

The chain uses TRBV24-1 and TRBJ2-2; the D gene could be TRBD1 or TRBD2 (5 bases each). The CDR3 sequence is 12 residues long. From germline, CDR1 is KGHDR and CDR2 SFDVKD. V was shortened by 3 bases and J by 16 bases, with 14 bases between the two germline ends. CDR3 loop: CATSDLGTVPFF. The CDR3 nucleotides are TGTGCCACCAGTGATCTAGGGACGGTGCCGTTTTTT.

This CDR3 reads CASSLRDRLADTQYF. In nucleotides, the CDR3 is TGTGCCAGCAGCTTAAGGGACAGACTCGCAGATACGCAGTATTTT. This chain connects TRBV11-1 to TRBJ2-3; the match to TRBD1 covers 7 bases. CDR1 and CDR2 from the germline V gene are SGHAT and FQDESV (reference sequence). Unmatched junction bases numbered 6, after V lost 2 bases and J lost 4 bases. CDR3 length: 15 amino acids.

Here the CDR3 reads CSVVNGQAEYGYTF. CDR3 coding DNA: TGCAGCGTTGTGAACGGACAGGCAGAATATGGCTACACCTTC. The chain couples TRBV29-1 to TRBJ1-2; 7 bases fit TRBD1. Germline CDR1 and CDR2: SQVTM and ANQGSEA. The J segment lost 5 bases and the V segment lost 4 bases, leaving 10 bases of the junction unmatched. The CDR3 loop spans 14 amino acids. Filled out from reference TRBV29-1 and TRBJ1-2, the complete variable domain reads SAVISQKPSRDICQRGTSLTIQCQVDSQVTMMFWYRQQPGQSLTLIATANQGSEATYESGFVIDKFPISRPNLTFSTLTVSNMSPEDSSIYLCSVVNGQAEYGYTFGSGTRLTVV.

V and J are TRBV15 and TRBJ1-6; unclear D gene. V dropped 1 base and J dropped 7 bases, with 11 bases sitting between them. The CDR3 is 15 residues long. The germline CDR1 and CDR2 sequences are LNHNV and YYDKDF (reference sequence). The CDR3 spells CATSRGPSRNSPLHF. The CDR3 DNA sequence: TGTGCCACCAGCAGAGGGCCCTCACGGAATTCACCCCTCCACTTT. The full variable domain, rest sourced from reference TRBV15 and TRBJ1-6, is DAMVIQNPRYQVTQFGKPVTLSCSQTLNHNVMYWYQQKSSQAPKLLFHYYDKDFNNEADTPDNFQSRRPNTSFCFLDIRSPGLGDTAMYLCATSRGPSRNSPLHFGNGTRLTVT.

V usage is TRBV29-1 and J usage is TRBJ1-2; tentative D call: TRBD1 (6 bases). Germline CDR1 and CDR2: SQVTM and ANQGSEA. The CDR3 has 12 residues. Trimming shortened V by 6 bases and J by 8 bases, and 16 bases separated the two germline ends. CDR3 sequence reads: CSVQGPGGGYTF. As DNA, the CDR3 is TGCAGCGTCCAAGGGCCGGGGGGCGGCTACACCTTC.

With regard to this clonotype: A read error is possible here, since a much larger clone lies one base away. Here the CDR3 reads CASNGRTEKETQYF. The CDR3 coding sequence is TGTGCCAGCAACGGACGAACAGAAAAAGAGACCCAGTACTTC. The chain employs TRBV5-4 and TRBJ2-5; no reliable D call. V shed 6 bases and J shed 3 bases, with 15 bases lying between them. Germline V CDR1 and CDR2: SGHNT, YYREEE (reference sequence). This CDR3 is built from 14 residues. Complete variable domain (other parts from reference TRBV5-4 and TRBJ2-5): ETGVTQSPTHLIKTRGQQVTLRCSSQSGHNTVSWYQQALGQGPQFIFQYYREEENGRGNFPPRFSGLQFPNYSSELNVNALELDDSALYLCASNGRTEKETQYFGPGTRLLVL.

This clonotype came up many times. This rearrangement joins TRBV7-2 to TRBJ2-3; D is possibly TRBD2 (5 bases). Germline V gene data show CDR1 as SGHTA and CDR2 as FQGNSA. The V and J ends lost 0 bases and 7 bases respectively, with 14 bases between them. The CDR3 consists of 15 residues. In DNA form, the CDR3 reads TGTGCCAGCAGCTTAGCAGGTAGCGTCACTAATACGCAGTATTTT. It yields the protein CASSLAGSVTNTQYF.

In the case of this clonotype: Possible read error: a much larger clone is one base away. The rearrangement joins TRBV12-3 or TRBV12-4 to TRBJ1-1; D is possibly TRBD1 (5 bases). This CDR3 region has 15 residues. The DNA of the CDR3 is TGTGCCAGCAGGCCGAGGGGCCGAGTGAACACTGAAGCTTCCTTT. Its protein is CASRPRGRVNTEASF.

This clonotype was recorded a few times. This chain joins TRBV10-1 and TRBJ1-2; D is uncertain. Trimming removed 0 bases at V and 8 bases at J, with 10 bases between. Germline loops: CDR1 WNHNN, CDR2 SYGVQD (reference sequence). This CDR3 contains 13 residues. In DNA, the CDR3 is TGCGCCAGCAGTGAGTCCCGGTTTGGCGGCTACACCTTC. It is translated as CASSESRFGGYTF.

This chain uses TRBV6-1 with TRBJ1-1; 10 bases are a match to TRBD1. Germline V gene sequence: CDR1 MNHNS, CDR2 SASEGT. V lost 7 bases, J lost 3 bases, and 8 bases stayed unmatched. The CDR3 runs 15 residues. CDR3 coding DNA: TGTGCCAGCACTACCCGACAGGGGGCGGACACTGAAGCTTTCTTT. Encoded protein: CASTTRQGADTEAFF.

DNA of the CDR3: TGTGCCAGCAGCTCGGGGGGGGGCTACACTGAAGCTTTCTTT. Translation gives CASSSGGGYTEAFF. The rearrangement joins TRBV7-2 to TRBJ1-1; tentative D call: TRBD1 (6 bases). In germline, CDR1 is SGHTA, CDR2 FQGNSA. Trimming left V 4 bases short and J 3 bases short, with 12 bases between. The CDR3 totals 14 residues. The full variable domain, completed using reference TRBV7-2 and TRBJ1-1, is GAGVSQSPSNKVTEKGKDVELRCDPISGHTALYWYRQSLGQGLEFLIYFQGNSAPDKSGLPSDRFSAERTGGSVSTLTIQRTQQEDSAVYLCASSSGGGYTEAFFGQGTRLTVV.

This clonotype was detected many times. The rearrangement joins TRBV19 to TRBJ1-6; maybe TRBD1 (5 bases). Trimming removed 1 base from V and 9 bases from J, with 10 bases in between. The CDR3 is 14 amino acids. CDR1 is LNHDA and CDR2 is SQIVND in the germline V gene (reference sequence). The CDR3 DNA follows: TGTGCCAGTAGTATAGGACAGAACCGTTCACCCCTCCACTTT. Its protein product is CASSIGQNRSPLHF.

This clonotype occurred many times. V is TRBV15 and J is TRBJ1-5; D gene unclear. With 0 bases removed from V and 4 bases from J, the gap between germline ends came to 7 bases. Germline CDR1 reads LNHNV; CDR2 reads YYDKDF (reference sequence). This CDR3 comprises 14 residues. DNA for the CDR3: TGTGCCACCAGCAGAGATGCCCTAAATCAGCCCCAGCATTTT. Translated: CATSRDALNQPQHF.

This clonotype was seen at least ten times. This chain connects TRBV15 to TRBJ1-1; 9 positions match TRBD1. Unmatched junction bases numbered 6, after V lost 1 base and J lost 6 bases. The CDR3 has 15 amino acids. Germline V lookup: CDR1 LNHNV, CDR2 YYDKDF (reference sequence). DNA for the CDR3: TGTGCCACCAGCAGAGGAAGACAGGGGGTGGCTGAAGCTTTCTTT. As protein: CATSRGRQGVAEAFF.

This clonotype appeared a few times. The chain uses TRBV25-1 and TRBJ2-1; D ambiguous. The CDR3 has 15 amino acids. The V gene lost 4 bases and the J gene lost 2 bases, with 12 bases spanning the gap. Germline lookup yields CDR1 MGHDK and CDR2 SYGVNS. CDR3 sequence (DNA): TGTGCCAGCAGTGCCGGGTCCCTCACCTACAATGAGCAGTTCTTC. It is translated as CASSAGSLTYNEQFF.

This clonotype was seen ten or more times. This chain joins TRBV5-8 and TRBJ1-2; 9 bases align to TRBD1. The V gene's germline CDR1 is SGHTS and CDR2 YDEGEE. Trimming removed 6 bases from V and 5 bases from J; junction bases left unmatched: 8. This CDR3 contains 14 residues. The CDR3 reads CASTRGQGLYGYTF. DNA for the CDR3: TGTGCCAGCACCCGGGGACAGGGCCTGTATGGCTACACCTTC. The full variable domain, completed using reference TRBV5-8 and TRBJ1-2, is EAGVTQSPTHLIKTRGQQATLRCSPISGHTSVYWYQQALGLGLQFLLWYDEGEERNRGNFPPRFSGRQFPNYSSELNVNALELEDSALYLCASTRGQGLYGYTFGSGTRLTVV.

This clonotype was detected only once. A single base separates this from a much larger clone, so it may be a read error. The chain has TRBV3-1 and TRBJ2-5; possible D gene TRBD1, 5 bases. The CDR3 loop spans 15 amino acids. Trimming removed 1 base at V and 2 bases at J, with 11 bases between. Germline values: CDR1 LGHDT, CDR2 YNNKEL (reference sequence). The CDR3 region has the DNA TGTGCCAGCAGCCAAGGGATAGGGGTTCAAGAGACCCAGTACTTC. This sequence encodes CASSQGIGVQETQYF.

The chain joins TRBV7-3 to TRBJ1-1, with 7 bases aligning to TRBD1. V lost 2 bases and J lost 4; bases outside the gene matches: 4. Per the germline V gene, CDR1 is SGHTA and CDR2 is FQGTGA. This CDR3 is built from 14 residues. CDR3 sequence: CASSLDRAGTEAFF. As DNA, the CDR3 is TGTGCCAGCAGCTTAGACAGGGCCGGCACTGAAGCTTTCTTT.